This T cell receptor (beta chain) was recovered during a study of T cell repertoires in cytomegalovirus infection. Study-wide background: Public signatures in TCR beta pointed to CMV infection and matching HLA type. Study conclusions and caveats: HLA-C-restricted TCR beta clonotypes specific for CMV led the ex vivo response. Using cumulative public TCR beta family frequency, the authors identified those who carried CMV together with the relevant HLA.

TCRdb called the reads again in MiXCR, with one record for every CDR3 protein. The repertoire holds 250,000 to 300,000 distinct CDR3 sequences, roughly 26% seen once, with around 13% in the top ten. A note on this clonotype: Its antigen is unidentified.

Germline trimming cut 2 bases from V and 2 bases from J; bases unmatched to any gene: 7. CDR1 SEHNR and CDR2 FQNEAQ come from the germline V gene (reference sequence). This CDR3 spans 17 amino acids. The chain employs TRBV7-9 and TRBJ2-3; the match to TRBD2 covers 10 bases. The specimen sequenced was PBMCs. The clonotype was recovered from a human donor in good health (CMV status not recorded). Some clones in this sample may be carry-over from other donors' samples. The CDR3 spells CASSLLSSGGVTDTQYF. For the CDR3, the DNA is TGTGCCAGCAGCTTACTCTCTAGCGGGGGTGTCACAGATACGCAGTATTTT.